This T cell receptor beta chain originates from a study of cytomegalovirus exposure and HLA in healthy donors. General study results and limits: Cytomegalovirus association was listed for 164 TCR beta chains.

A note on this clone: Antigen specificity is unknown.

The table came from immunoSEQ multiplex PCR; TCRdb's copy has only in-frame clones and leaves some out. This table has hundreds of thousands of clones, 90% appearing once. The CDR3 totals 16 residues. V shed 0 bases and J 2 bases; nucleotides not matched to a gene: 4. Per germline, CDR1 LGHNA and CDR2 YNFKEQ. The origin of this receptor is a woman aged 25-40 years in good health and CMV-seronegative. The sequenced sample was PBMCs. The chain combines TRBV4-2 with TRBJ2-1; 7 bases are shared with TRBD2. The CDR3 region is CASSQDSRGAYNEQFF. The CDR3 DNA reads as TGTGCCAGCAGCCAAGATTCCCGGGGGGCCTACAATGAGCAGTTCTTC.